This T cell receptor (beta chain) came from a study of control samples from healthy donors and cancer patients. Generated by immunoSEQ multiplex PCR, the TCRdb table keeps only in-frame clones and is missing some. Of about 61,000 clones listed, around 89% are singletons. This CDR3 spans 13 amino acids. CDR1 and CDR2 (germline): MRHNA, SNTAGT. The V and J ends lost 3 bases and 1 base respectively, with 6 bases between them. The chain carries TRBV6-4 and TRBJ1-1; D gene ambiguous. Sequencing was carried out using PBMCs. This clonotype was sampled from a man in his 60s with colorectal cancer. The CDR3 nucleotides are TGTGCCAGCAGTGAGTCGGCGAACACTGAAGCTTTCTTT. This encodes CASSESANTEAFF.